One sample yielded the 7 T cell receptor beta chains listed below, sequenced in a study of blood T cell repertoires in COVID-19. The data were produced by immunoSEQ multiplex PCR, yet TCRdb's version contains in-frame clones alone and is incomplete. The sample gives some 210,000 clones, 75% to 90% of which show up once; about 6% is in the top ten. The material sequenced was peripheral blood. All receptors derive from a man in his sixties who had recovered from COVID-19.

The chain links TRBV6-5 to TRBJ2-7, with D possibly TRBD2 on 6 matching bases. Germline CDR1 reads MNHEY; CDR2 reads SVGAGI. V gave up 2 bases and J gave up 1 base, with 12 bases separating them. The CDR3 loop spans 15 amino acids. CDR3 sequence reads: CASSYAGRTSYEQYF. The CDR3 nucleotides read TGTGCCAGCAGTTACGCGGGACGGACTTCCTACGAGCAGTACTTC.

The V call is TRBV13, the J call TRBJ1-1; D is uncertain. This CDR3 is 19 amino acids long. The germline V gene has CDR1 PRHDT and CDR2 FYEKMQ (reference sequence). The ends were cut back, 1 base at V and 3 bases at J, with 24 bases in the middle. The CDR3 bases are TGTGCCAGCAGCTTAGCGAGGAGGGCCTCATCGGGAGAGGACACTGAAGCTTTCTTT. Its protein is CASSLARRASSGEDTEAFF.

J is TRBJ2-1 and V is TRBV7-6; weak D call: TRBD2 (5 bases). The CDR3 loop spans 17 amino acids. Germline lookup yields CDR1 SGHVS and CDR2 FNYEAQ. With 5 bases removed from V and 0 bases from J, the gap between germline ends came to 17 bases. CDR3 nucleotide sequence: TGTGCCAGCAGCCTCCGCGGTCGGGATAGCTCCTACAATGAGCAGTTCTTC. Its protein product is CASSLRGRDSSYNEQFF.

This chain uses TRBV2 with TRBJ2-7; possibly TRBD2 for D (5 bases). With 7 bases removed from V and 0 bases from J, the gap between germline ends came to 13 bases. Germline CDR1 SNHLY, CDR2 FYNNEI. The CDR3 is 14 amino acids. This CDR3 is CASMGGRASYEQYF. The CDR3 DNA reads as TGTGCCAGCATGGGTGGGCGGGCCTCCTACGAGCAGTACTTC.

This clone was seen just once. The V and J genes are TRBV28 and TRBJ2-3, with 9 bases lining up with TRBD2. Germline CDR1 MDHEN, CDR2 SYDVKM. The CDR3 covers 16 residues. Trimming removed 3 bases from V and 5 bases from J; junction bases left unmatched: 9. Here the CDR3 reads CASSFPAGGSIDTQYF. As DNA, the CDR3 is TGTGCCAGCAGTTTCCCAGCGGGGGGAAGTATAGATACGCAGTATTTT.

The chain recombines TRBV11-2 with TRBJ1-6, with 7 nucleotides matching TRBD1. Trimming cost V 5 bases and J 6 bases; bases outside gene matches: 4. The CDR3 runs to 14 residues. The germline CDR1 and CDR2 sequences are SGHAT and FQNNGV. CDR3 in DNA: TGTGCCAGCAGCCTGGGACAGACTAATTCACCCCTCCACTTT. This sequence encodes CASSLGQTNSPLHF.

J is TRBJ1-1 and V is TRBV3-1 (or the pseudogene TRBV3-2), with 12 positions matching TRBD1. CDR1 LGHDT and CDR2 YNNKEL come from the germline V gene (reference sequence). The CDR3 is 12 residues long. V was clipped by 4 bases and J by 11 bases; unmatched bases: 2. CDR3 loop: CASSPGTGGAFF. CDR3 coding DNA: TGTGCCAGCAGCCCCGGGACAGGGGGCGCTTTCTTT.